This T cell receptor beta chain emerged from a study of cytomegalovirus exposure and HLA in healthy donors. Study outcomes and limitations: Most sequenced TCRs were rare (though some public TCRs occurred in many donors). Within an earlier analysis, most TCR beta V segments proved productive either about 90% or about 30% of the time.

Though probably carrying unrecorded immune exposures, donors were nominally healthy at sampling. In regard to this clone: The target antigen is unknown.

This CDR3 is 13 amino acids long. The germline gives CDR1 SGHDT, CDR2 YYEEEE. V gave up 0 bases and J gave up 7 bases, with 10 bases separating them. It was with 60 Vbeta and 13 Jbeta primers that the PCR ran. TCRdb's table, derived via immunoSEQ multiplex PCR, lists solely in-frame clones and lacks some. The sample totals about 40,000 clones. This TCR derives from a woman aged 25 to 39 in good health and CMV-seronegative. The sample consisted of PBMCs. This rearrangement joins TRBV5-6 to TRBJ1-1; D not resolved. As DNA, the CDR3 is TGTGCCAGCAGCTTGGGACATTTCTTTGAAGCTTTCTTT. It encodes CASSLGHFFEAFF.